The rows below give T cell receptor beta chains drawn from one sample of a study of blood T cell repertoires in COVID-19. Clones were sequenced by immunoSEQ multiplex PCR, and TCRdb holds only the in-frame ones, with some missing. This table holds 68,000 or so clones, roughly 87% found once. Sequencing input: peripheral blood. The receptors derive from a man aged 50 to 60 with active COVID-19. CDR3s include the opening cysteine and the closing phenylalanine or tryptophan. The order of the fields is J gene, V gene, CDR3 protein.

TRBJ2-3 TRBV7-2 CASSWSADTQYF
TRBJ2-1 TRBV28 CASSAPSYRGGRNEQFF
TRBJ2-3 TRBV11-2 CASSLGSRGTDTQYF
TRBJ2-1 TRBV14 CASSPIAGSYNEQFF
TRBJ2-5 TRBV11-2 CASSLGEKETQYF
TRBJ2-1 TRBV7-2 CASRGASYNEQFF
TRBJ1-1 TRBV5-1 CASSGGQYTEAFF
TRBJ2-1 TRBV19 CASSSRTGGYNEQFF
TRBJ2-7 TRBV7-6 CASSSSGGSRYEQYF
TRBJ2-7 TRBV12-5 CASGLGTGVPYEQYF
TRBJ2-2 TRBV10-3 CAAGQSGELFF
TRBJ1-2 TRBV5-1 CASSLVTANYGYTF
TRBJ1-1 TRBV5-1 CATGEGGPNTEAFF
TRBJ1-3 TRBV7-6 CASSLTGGSGNTIYF
TRBJ1-1 TRBV6-1 CASSEGTANTEAFF
TRBJ2-3 TRBV5-1 CASSALPTDTQYF
TRBJ2-5 TRBV10-3 CAISEDSQETQYF